The 7 T cell receptor beta chains below come from one sample, sequenced in a study of cytomegalovirus exposure and HLA in healthy donors. PCR was performed using 60 Vbeta and 13 Jbeta primers. The table came from immunoSEQ multiplex PCR; TCRdb's copy has only in-frame clones and leaves some out. This sample yields about 190,000 clones, of which roughly four fifths are seen a single time; approximately 2% belongs to the top ten. Source material: PBMCs. Receptors were obtained from a young woman in good health and CMV-seropositive.

This sequence joins TRBV18 and TRBJ2-7, with 9 nucleotides matching TRBD1. CDR1 is KGHSH and CDR2 is LQKENI in the germline V gene. Trimming at V came to 3 bases and at J to 2 bases, leaving 11 bases not matched to a gene. The CDR3 runs to 17 residues. This CDR3 reads CASSPTTGGFGPYEQYF. CDR3 nucleotide sequence: TGTGCCAGCTCACCGACGACAGGGGGTTTCGGCCCCTACGAGCAGTACTTC.

The CDR3 sequence is CASSLGTLRSNEQFF. CDR3 DNA: TGTGCCAGCAGCTTAGGGACTCTAAGGAGCAATGAGCAGTTCTTC. The chain uses TRBV7-2 and TRBJ2-1, with a weak D call TRBD2 (5 bases). The V end was cut by 1 base, the J end by 6 bases, with 13 bases between. The CDR3 spans 15 residues. The germline CDR1 and CDR2 sequences are SGHTA and FQGNSA.

J is TRBJ1-5 and V is TRBV7-9; unclear D gene. Germline V gives CDR1 SEHNR, CDR2 FQNEAQ (reference sequence). The CDR3 contains 14 residues. V gave up 5 bases and J gave up 4 bases, with 12 bases separating them. The CDR3 reads CASSPVGLNQPQHF. CDR3 DNA sequence: TGTGCCAGCAGCCCAGTTGGGCTTAATCAGCCCCAGCATTTT.

The chain recombines TRBV29-1 with TRBJ1-2; D perhaps matches TRBD1 (5 bases). Germline CDR1 reads SQVTM; CDR2 reads ANQGSEA. Trimming cost V 7 bases and J 6 bases, with 12 bases left between them. CDR3 size: 11 residues. CDR3 sequence: CSADGGDGYTF. CDR3 sequence (DNA): TGCAGCGCCGACGGGGGGGATGGCTACACCTTC.

The chain employs TRBV18 and TRBJ2-7, with TRBD2 matching 10 bases. V lost 6 bases and J lost 6; bases outside the gene matches: 5. The CDR3 runs to 13 residues. Germline lookup yields CDR1 KGHSH and CDR2 LQKENI. Here the CDR3 reads CASSSGTSAEQYF. In DNA, the CDR3 is TGTGCCAGCTCGTCCGGGACTAGCGCCGAGCAGTACTTC.

As for this clone: Other DNA sequences within the sample encode an identical CDR3. The rearrangement joins TRBV27 to TRBJ1-1, with TRBD1 matching over 7 bases. This CDR3 has 13 amino acids. Germline V gene data show CDR1 as MNHEY and CDR2 as SMNVEV (reference sequence). The V gene end was trimmed by 6 bases and the J gene end by 0 bases; junction bases not matched to a gene: 1. This CDR3 reads CASRGGMNTEAFF. CDR3 DNA: TGTGCCAGCAGAGGGGGCATGAACACTGAAGCTTTCTTT.

This clone has just a few counts. The rearrangement joins TRBV6-4 to TRBJ2-3; 9 nucleotides agree with TRBD2. Germline V gene sequence: CDR1 MRHNA, CDR2 SNTAGT. This CDR3 has 14 amino acids. J was trimmed by 2 bases and V by 5 bases; bases with no gene match: 2. DNA for the CDR3: TGTGCCAGCAGTAGGACTAGCGACACAGATACGCAGTATTTT. Translating it yields CASSRTSDTDTQYF.